These T cell receptor beta chains were read from a single sample in a study of T-cell reconstitution after alpha-beta-depleted transplantation in children. Using its own MiXCR run on the PCR reads, TCRdb lists one record per CDR3 protein. The data hold about 870,000 distinct CDR3 sequences, with 16% observed a single time. Sequenced here: PBMCs, mostly from graft donor cells, sampled 360 days after TCRalphabeta/CD19-depleted stem cell transplant. These receptors were obtained from a male patient younger than 18 who had a stem cell transplant for acute lymphoblastic leukemia, so the T cells may come from the graft donor. Both conserved end residues are part of each CDR3. A D gene is named only where the DNA matches it firmly. Clone sizes are given selectively: once, few, many, or a class where the clone is expanded.

TRBJ2-4,TRBV6-5,NA,TRBD2,CASSLSGLAGVKGNIQYF,TGTGCCAGCAGTTTGTCTGGACTAGCGGGAGTCAAGGGAAACATTCAGTACTTC
TRBJ2-7,TRBV20-1,once,NA,CSALWTSYEQYF,TGCAGTGCTCTTTGGACCTCCTACGAGCAGTACTTC
TRBJ2-7,TRBV20-1,NA,TRBD2,CSARGLAGGREQYF,TGCAGTGCTAGAGGGCTAGCGGGAGGGCGGGAGCAGTACTTC
TRBJ2-7,TRBV12-5,NA,NA,CAVGQTQGGINYEQYF,TGTGCTGTGGGCCAAACCCAGGGGGGGATCAACTACGAGCAGTACTTC
TRBJ1-2,TRBV7-6,NA,TRBD1,CASAGGLTGGYGYTF,TGTGCCAGCGCTGGGGGTTTGACAGGGGGCTATGGCTACACCTTC
TRBJ2-6,TRBV4-1,NA,NA,CASSHLTTRGWGANVLTF,TGCGCCAGCAGTCACCTCACCACACGGGGATGGGGGGCCAACGTCCTGACTTTC
TRBJ1-1,TRBV20-1,NA,TRBD1,CSARDRQGSTEAFF,TGCAGTGCTAGGGATCGACAGGGGTCCACTGAAGCTTTCTTT
TRBJ2-5,TRBV11-3,NA,TRBD2,CASSSGRLAKETQYF,TGTGCCAGCAGCTCAGGGAGACTAGCTAAAGAGACCCAGTACTTC
TRBJ2-3,TRBV20-1,many,NA,CSALAPRRGRTDTQYF,TGCAGTGCTCTCGCCCCGAGGAGGGGCCGCACAGATACGCAGTATTTT
TRBJ2-1,TRBV11-1,NA,NA,CASSPRDNSYNEQFF,TGTGCCAGCAGCCCCCGGGACAATTCTTACAATGAGCAGTTCTTC
TRBJ2-3,TRBV12-3/TRBV12-4,few,NA,CASSLFPDTQYF,TGTGCCAGCAGTCTCTTCCCAGATACGCAGTATTTT
TRBJ2-5,TRBV29-1,NA,NA,CSVERGPYGETQYF,TGCAGCGTTGAACGTGGGCCCTATGGGGAGACCCAGTACTTC
TRBJ2-7,TRBV5-4,few,NA,CASNVLGYEQYF,TGTGCCAGCAACGTCCTAGGGTACGAGCAGTACTTC
TRBJ2-3,TRBV29-1,NA,TRBD2,CSGHSGRVRDTQYF,TGCAGCGGCCATAGCGGGAGGGTGCGAGATACGCAGTATTTT
TRBJ2-3,TRBV20-1,few,TRBD2,CSATTWRGSTDTQYF,TGCAGTGCCACCACCTGGCGGGGGAGCACAGATACGCAGTATTTT
TRBJ1-5,TRBV6-1,few,NA,CASSVGRHGTSNQPQHF,TGTGCCAGCAGTGTGGGGAGGCACGGTACTAGCAATCAGCCCCAGCATTTT
TRBJ2-3,TRBV7-2,few,TRBD2,CASSLSQAGSTDTQYF,TGTGCCAGCAGCTTATCTCAAGCGGGAAGCACAGATACGCAGTATTTT
TRBJ2-3,TRBV2,few,NA,CASRDSWGTDTQYF,TGTGCCAGCAGGGACTCCTGGGGGACAGATACGCAGTATTTT
TRBJ2-1,TRBV5-1,once,NA,CASGGWGNEQFF,TGCGCTAGTGGCGGGTGGGGCAATGAGCAGTTCTTC
TRBJ1-1,TRBV25-1,NA,NA,CASSEPRDGPVRTEAFF,TGTGCCAGCAGTGAGCCCCGGGACGGGCCTGTGCGCACTGAAGCTTTCTTT
TRBJ2-5,TRBV12-3/TRBV12-4,NA,TRBD1,CASTLDRWGETQYF,TGTGCCAGCACCCTGGACAGGTGGGGAGAGACCCAGTACTTC
TRBJ2-7,TRBV12-3/TRBV12-4,NA,NA,CASSLGAGQSTYEQYF,TGTGCCAGCAGTTTAGGTGCGGGACAGAGCACTTACGAGCAGTACTTC
TRBJ2-7,TRBV7-8,NA,NA,CASSPDPPEQYF,TGTGCCAGCAGCCCGGACCCACCGGAGCAGTACTTC
TRBJ2-3,TRBV5-1,NA,NA,CASSLEALSTDTQYF,TGCGCCAGCAGCTTGGAGGCCCTTAGCACAGATACGCAGTATTTT
TRBJ2-1,TRBV29-1,NA,NA,CSVASPIGGGSYNEQFF,TGCAGCGTTGCAAGCCCTATAGGCGGAGGCTCCTACAATGAGCAGTTCTTC
TRBJ2-4,TRBV12-3/TRBV12-4,NA,TRBD1,CASSPQGATKNIQYF,TGTGCCAGCAGTCCACAGGGGGCGACCAAAAACATTCAGTACTTC
TRBJ2-1,TRBV11-2,few,NA,CASSLPVSYNEQFF,TGTGCCAGCAGCTTACCCGTTAGCTACAATGAGCAGTTCTTC
TRBJ2-7,TRBV5-1,many,NA,CASSLTAGSHEQYF,TGCGCCAGCAGCTTGACAGCTGGGAGCCACGAGCAGTACTTC
TRBJ2-1,TRBV7-9,few,NA,CASTPRSSNNEQFF,TGTGCCAGCACCCCGAGGTCCTCCAACAATGAGCAGTTCTTC
TRBJ2-3,TRBV2,few,NA,CASSEAVRGTQYF,TGTGCCAGCAGTGAAGCGGTGAGGGGTACGCAGTATTTT
TRBJ2-1,TRBV20-1,few,TRBD2,CSARGGLAGESNSYNEQFF,TGCAGTGCTAGGGGGGGACTAGCGGGAGAGAGTAACTCCTACAATGAGCAGTTCTTC
TRBJ2-3,TRBV10-1,few,TRBD2,CASSESEGLAGGDTQYF,TGCGCCAGCAGTGAGTCGGAGGGACTAGCGGGAGGAGATACGCAGTATTTT
TRBJ2-5,TRBV12-5,few,NA,CASGRSGRFEETQYF,TGTGCTAGTGGCCGATCGGGTAGGTTCGAGGAGACCCAGTACTTC
TRBJ2-1,TRBV2,NA,NA,CASSGLPPDEQFF,TGTGCCAGCAGTGGACTGCCGCCGGATGAGCAGTTCTTC
TRBJ2-3,TRBV29-1,many,NA,CSVEGTQTDTQYF,TGCAGCGTTGAAGGCACTCAAACAGATACGCAGTATTTT
TRBJ2-1,TRBV19,NA,NA,CASGDPPNEQFF,TGTGCCAGTGGGGACCCCCCCAATGAGCAGTTCTTC
TRBJ2-7,TRBV25-1,few,NA,CASSEYSEGYEQYF,TGTGCCAGCAGTGAATATTCCGAAGGCTACGAGCAGTACTTC
TRBJ2-2,TRBV5-1,NA,NA,CASSFLWSTGELFF,TGCGCCAGCAGCTTCTTGTGGAGCACCGGGGAGCTGTTTTTT
TRBJ1-2,TRBV5-1,few,NA,CASSGGRGYYGYTF,TGCGCCAGCAGCGGGGGCAGGGGATACTATGGCTACACCTTC
TRBJ2-5,TRBV6-2/TRBV6-3,NA,NA,CASSDPVETQYF,TGTGCCAGCAGTGATCCTGTAGAGACCCAGTACTTC
TRBJ1-1,TRBV7-9,NA,NA,CASTNTEAFF,TGTGCCAGCACGAACACTGAAGCTTTCTTT
TRBJ2-7,TRBV6-5,NA,NA,CASSYSTWSTVGEQYF,TGTGCCAGCAGTTACTCGACGTGGTCAACCGTCGGCGAGCAGTACTTC